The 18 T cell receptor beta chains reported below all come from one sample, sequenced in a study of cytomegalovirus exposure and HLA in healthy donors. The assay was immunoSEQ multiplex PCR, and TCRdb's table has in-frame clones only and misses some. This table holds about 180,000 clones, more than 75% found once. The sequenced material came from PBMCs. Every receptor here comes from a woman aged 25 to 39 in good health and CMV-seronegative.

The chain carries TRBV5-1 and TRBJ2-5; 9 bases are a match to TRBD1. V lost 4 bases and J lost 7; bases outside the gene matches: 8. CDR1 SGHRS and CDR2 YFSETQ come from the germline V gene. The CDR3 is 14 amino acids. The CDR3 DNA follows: TGCGCCAGCAGCCCGGGACAGGGCCTATGGACCCAGTACTTC. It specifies CASSPGQGLWTQYF.

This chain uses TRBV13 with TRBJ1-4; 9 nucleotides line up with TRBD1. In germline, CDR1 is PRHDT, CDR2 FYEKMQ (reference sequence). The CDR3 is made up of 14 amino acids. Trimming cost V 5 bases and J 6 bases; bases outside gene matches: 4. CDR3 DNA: TGTGCCAGCAGCCAGACAGGGGGGTATGAAAAACTGTTTTTT. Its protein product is CASSQTGGYEKLFF. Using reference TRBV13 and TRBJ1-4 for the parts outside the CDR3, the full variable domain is AAGVIQSPRHLIKEKRETATLKCYPIPRHDTVYWYQQGPGQDPQFLISFYEKMQSDKGSIPDRFSAQQFSDYHSELNMSSLELGDSALYFCASSQTGGYEKLFFGSGTQLSVL.

The CDR3 here is CASSLGAGVGYTF. CDR3 sequence (DNA): TGTGCCAGCAGCTTGGGGGCCGGGGTCGGCTACACCTTC. V and J are TRBV5-6 and TRBJ1-2; unclear D gene. Germline-derived CDR1 and CDR2 are SGHDT and YYEEEE. The CDR3 spans 13 residues. Trimming pared 0 bases from V and 8 bases from J, leaving 11 bases between.

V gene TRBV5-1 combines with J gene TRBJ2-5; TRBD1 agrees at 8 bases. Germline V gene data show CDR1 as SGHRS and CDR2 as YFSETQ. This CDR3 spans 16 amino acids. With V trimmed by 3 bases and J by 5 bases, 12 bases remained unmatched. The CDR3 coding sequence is TGCGCCAGCAGCTCCCAACCGACAGGGGCAGGTGAGACCCAGTACTTC. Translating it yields CASSSQPTGAGETQYF. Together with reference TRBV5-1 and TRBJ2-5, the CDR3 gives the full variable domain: KAGVTQTPRYLIKTRGQQVTLSCSPISGHRSVSWYQQTPGQGLQFLFEYFSETQRNKGNFPGRFSGRQFSNSRSEMNVSTLELGDSALYLCASSSQPTGAGETQYFGPGTRLLVL.

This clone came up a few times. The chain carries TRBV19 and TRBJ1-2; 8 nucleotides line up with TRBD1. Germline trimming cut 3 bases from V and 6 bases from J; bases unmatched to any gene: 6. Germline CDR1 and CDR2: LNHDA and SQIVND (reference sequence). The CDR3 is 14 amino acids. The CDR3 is CASSIQGAGNGYTF. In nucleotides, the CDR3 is TGTGCCAGTAGTATTCAGGGGGCTGGGAATGGCTACACCTTC.

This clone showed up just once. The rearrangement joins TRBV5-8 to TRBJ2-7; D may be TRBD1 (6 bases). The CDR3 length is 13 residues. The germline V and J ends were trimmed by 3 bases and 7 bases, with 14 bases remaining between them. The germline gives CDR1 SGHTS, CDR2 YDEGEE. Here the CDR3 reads CASSWGHPFEQYF. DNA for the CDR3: TGTGCCAGCAGCTGGGGACACCCTTTTGAGCAGTACTTC.

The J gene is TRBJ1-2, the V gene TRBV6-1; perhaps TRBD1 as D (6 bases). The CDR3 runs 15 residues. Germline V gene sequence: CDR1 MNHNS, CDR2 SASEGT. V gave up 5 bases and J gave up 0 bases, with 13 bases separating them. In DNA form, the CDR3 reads TGTGCCAGCAGTTTTGAAAGACAGGCTAACTATGGCTACACCTTC. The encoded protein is CASSFERQANYGYTF.

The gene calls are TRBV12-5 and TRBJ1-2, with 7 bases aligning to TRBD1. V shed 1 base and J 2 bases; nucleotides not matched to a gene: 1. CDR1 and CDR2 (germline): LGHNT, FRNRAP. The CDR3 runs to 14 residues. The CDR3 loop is CASGLEGANYGYTF. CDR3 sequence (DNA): TGTGCTAGTGGTTTGGAGGGGGCGAACTATGGCTACACCTTC.

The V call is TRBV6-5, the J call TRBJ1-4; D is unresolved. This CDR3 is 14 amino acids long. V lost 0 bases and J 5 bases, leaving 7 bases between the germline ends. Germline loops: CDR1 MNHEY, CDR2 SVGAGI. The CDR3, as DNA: TGTGCCAGCAGTTACTCGAGAGGAAATGAAAAACTGTTTTTT. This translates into CASSYSRGNEKLFF.

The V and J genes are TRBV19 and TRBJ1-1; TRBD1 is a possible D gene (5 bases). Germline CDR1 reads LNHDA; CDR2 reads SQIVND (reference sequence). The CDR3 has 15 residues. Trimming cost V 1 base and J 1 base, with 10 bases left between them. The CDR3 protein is CASSIAGHKNTEAFF. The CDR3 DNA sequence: TGTGCCAGTAGTATAGCCGGACATAAGAACACTGAAGCTTTCTTT.

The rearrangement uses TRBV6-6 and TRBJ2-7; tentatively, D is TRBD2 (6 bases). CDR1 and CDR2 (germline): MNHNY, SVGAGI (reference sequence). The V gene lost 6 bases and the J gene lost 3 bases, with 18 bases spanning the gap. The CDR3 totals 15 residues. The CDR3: CASSPHTGVDYEQYF. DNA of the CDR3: TGTGCCAGCAGCCCCCACACGGGGGTCGACTACGAGCAGTACTTC.

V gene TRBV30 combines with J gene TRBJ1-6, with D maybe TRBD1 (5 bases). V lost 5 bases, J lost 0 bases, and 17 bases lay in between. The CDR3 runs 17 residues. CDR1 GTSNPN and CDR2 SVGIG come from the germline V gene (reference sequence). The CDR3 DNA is TGTGCCTGGGGTCGGGACTTTTCTGGCTCCTATAATTCACCCCTCCACTTT. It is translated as CAWGRDFSGSYNSPLHF.

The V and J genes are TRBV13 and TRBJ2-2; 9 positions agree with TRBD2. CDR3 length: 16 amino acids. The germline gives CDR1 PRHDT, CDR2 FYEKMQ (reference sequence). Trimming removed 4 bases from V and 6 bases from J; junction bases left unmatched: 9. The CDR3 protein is CASSSTGTSKAGELFF. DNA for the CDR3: TGTGCCAGCAGCTCAACCGGGACTAGCAAGGCCGGGGAGCTGTTTTTT.

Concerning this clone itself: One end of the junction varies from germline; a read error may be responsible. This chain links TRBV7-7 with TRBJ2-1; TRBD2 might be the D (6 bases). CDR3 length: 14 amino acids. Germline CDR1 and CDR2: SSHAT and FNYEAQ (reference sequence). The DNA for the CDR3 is TGTGCTAGCAGCTTTGGCGGGGCCAAGGATGAGCAGTTCTTC. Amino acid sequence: CASSFGGAKDEQFF.

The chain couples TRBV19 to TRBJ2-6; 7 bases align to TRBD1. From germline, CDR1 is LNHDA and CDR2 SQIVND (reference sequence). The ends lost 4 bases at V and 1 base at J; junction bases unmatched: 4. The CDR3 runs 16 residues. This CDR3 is CASSTRQGSGANVLTF. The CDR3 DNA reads TGTGCCAGTAGTACAAGACAGGGATCTGGGGCCAACGTCCTGACTTTC.

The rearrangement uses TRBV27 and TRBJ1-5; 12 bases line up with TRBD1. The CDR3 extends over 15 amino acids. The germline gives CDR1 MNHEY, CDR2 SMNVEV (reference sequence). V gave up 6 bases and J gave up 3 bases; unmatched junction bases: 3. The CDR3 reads CASSTGQGANQPQHF. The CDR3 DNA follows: TGTGCCAGCAGCACGGGACAGGGGGCCAATCAGCCCCAGCATTTT.

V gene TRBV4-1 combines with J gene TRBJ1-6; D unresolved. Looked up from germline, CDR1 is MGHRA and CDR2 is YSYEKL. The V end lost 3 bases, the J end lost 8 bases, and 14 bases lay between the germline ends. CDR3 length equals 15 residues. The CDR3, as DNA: TGCGCCAGCAGCCACGATGGCGGGGATTATTCACCCCTCCACTTT. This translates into CASSHDGGDYSPLHF.

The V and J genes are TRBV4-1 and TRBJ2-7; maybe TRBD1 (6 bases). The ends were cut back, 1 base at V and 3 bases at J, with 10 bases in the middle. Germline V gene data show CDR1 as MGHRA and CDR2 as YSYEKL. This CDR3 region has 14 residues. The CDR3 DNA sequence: TGCGCCAGCAGCCAAGGAAACAGGGTCTACGAGCAGTACTTC. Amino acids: CASSQGNRVYEQYF.